What follows are 14 T cell receptor beta chains derived from one specimen sequenced in a study of blood T cell repertoires in COVID-19. Repertoires were generated with immunoSEQ multiplex PCR, while TCRdb's copy carries only in-frame clones and drops some. The profile shows some 70,000 clones, more than 70% of them singletons. The sample taken for sequencing was peripheral blood. Receptors originate from an older woman with acute or convalescent COVID-19.

The gene calls are TRBV5-6 and TRBJ1-6; 8 bases line up with TRBD1. CDR1 and CDR2 (germline): SGHDT, YYEEEE. This CDR3 is built from 16 residues. The junction had 3 bases not matched to a gene; V was cut back by 2 bases and J by 2 bases. DNA for the CDR3: TGTGCCAGCAGCTTAACAGGGGGGACCTATAATTCACCCCTCCACTTT. It codes for CASSLTGGTYNSPLHF.

The gene calls are TRBV28 and TRBJ1-2, with D tentatively TRBD1 (6 bases). The CDR3 has 16 residues. V was trimmed by 7 bases and J by 0 bases, leaving 18 bases between them. The germline gives CDR1 MDHEN, CDR2 SYDVKM. This CDR3 is CASIPGAVPPNYGYTF. The CDR3 DNA reads TGTGCCAGCATTCCAGGGGCAGTACCTCCTAACTATGGCTACACCTTC.

The rearrangement uses TRBV6-5 and TRBJ2-3; 7 bases agree with TRBD2. There are 15 residues in the CDR3. Germline V gene data show CDR1 as MNHEY and CDR2 as SVGAGI. Trimming at V came to 6 bases and at J to 5 bases, leaving 11 bases not matched to a gene. The CDR3 coding sequence is TGTGCCAGCAGCCGGGCGGGGGTTGGATTAGATACGCAGTATTTT. Encoded protein: CASSRAGVGLDTQYF.

J is TRBJ2-1 and V is TRBV2, with 14 positions matching TRBD2. CDR1 and CDR2 from the germline V gene are SNHLY and FYNNEI. This CDR3 has 18 residues. Germline trimming cut 5 bases from V and 1 base from J; bases unmatched to any gene: 7. The DNA of the CDR3 is TGTGCCAGCAGTTACGGACTAGCGGGGGGTTCGTCCTACAATGAGCAGTTCTTC. This encodes CASSYGLAGGSSYNEQFF.

A few counts support this clone. The chain recombines TRBV30 with TRBJ1-1, with D perhaps matching TRBD1 (5 bases). With 1 base removed from V and 4 bases from J, the gap between germline ends came to 16 bases. The CDR3 totals 15 residues. From germline, CDR1 is GTSNPN and CDR2 SVGIG (reference sequence). This chain's CDR3 is CAWSARQTWTTEAFF. The CDR3 region has the DNA TGTGCCTGGAGTGCACGACAGACATGGACCACTGAAGCTTTCTTT.

This sequence joins TRBV12-3 or TRBV12-4 and TRBJ2-7; 10 nucleotides agree with TRBD1. The CDR3 has 12 amino acids. V was pared by 4 bases and J by 13 bases, with 7 bases of the junction left unmatched. The CDR3 sequence is CASSWGRDRGYF. The DNA of the CDR3 is TGTGCCAGCAGTTGGGGGCGGGACAGGGGTTACTTC.

The chain is built from TRBV20-1 and TRBJ2-7; D unresolved. Germline CDR1 is DFQATT and CDR2 is SNEGSKA (reference sequence). CDR3 length: 8 amino acids. CDR3 sequence: CSPLQQYF. The CDR3, as DNA: TGCAGCCCTCTTCAGCAGTACTTC.

J is TRBJ2-7 and V is TRBV15, with D maybe TRBD2 (5 bases). Trimming cost V 0 bases and J 6 bases, with 9 bases left between them. This CDR3 spans 13 amino acids. The germline CDR1 and CDR2 sequences are LNHNV and YYDKDF (reference sequence). The CDR3 sequence is CATSREARAEQYF. The CDR3 DNA reads as TGTGCCACCAGCAGAGAGGCGAGGGCCGAGCAGTACTTC.

The sample holds a few counts of this clone. Here the CDR3 reads CSARPTGEAFF. The CDR3 DNA sequence: TGCAGTGCCCGACCGACCGGGGAAGCTTTCTTT. The chain is built from TRBV20-1 and TRBJ1-1; no clear D. This CDR3 is built from 11 residues. CDR1 DFQATT and CDR2 SNEGSKA come from the germline V gene (reference sequence). V was shortened by 6 bases and J by 8 bases, with 13 bases between the two germline ends.

The rearrangement links TRBV30 to TRBJ1-4; 10 positions match TRBD1. The CDR3 runs 14 residues. V dropped 2 bases and J dropped 14; count of bases not matched to a gene: 11. Germline V CDR1 and CDR2: GTSNPN, SVGIG (reference sequence). CDR3 amino acids: CAWSLTGGIGALFF. The CDR3 bases are TGTGCCTGGAGTCTGACAGGGGGCATTGGGGCTCTGTTTTTT.

The V call is TRBV6-4, the J call TRBJ1-5; TRBD1 agrees at 10 bases. Trimming at V came to 5 bases and at J to 2 bases, leaving 9 bases not matched to a gene. CDR1 MRHNA and CDR2 SNTAGT come from the germline V gene. This CDR3 has 17 amino acids. CDR3 protein: CASSLSGTGARNQPQHF. CDR3 nucleotides: TGTGCCAGCAGTCTTTCCGGGACAGGGGCCCGCAATCAGCCCCAGCATTTT.

This clone occurred once. The gene calls are TRBV28 and TRBJ2-7; the D is unclear. Trimming left V 1 base short and J 3 bases short, with 7 bases between. The CDR3 is 13 amino acids. CDR1 and CDR2 (germline): MDHEN, SYDVKM. As DNA, the CDR3 is TGTGCCAGCAGTTTATTTTCAGGCTACGAGCAGTACTTC. Translation gives CASSLFSGYEQYF.

This chain joins TRBV15 and TRBJ1-5, with 8 bases lining up with TRBD1. Germline CDR1 and CDR2: LNHNV and YYDKDF (reference sequence). CDR3 length equals 15 residues. The V segment lost 7 bases and the J segment 2 bases; nucleotides outside the gene matches: 7. The CDR3 loop reads CATTYGQGGNQPQHF. The CDR3, as DNA: TGTGCCACCACCTATGGACAGGGCGGCAATCAGCCCCAGCATTTT.

This clone was counted between two and nine times. The chain has TRBV7-3 and TRBJ2-3; 10 nucleotides match TRBD2. The CDR3 has 15 amino acids. Germline CDR1 SGHTA, CDR2 FQGTGA. V gave up 5 bases and J gave up 6 bases; unmatched junction bases: 8. The CDR3 coding sequence is TGTGCCAGCAGCCTGGGGGGTAGCGGGAGGGATACGCAGTATTTT. This sequence encodes CASSLGGSGRDTQYF.